This TCR beta chain appears in the sequencing data of a study of cytomegalovirus exposure and HLA in healthy donors. Researchers ran the PCR with 60 Vbeta and 13 Jbeta primers. Sequencing used immunoSEQ multiplex PCR; TCRdb keeps in-frame clones, though not all of them. This table holds about 150,000 clones, less than 10% found once. Germline V gene sequence: CDR1 MNHEY, CDR2 SVGAGI. Unmatched junction bases numbered 4, after V lost 6 bases and J lost 4 bases. The CDR3 sequence is 14 residues long. V and J are TRBV6-5 and TRBJ2-7, with 12 nucleotides matching TRBD2. The source material was PBMCs. The receptor was isolated from a man aged 50 or older in good health and CMV-seronegative. The CDR3 spells CASRRTSGIYEQYF. In DNA form, the CDR3 reads TGTGCCAGCAGGAGGACTAGCGGGATATACGAGCAGTACTTC.